One sample yielded the 15 T cell receptor beta chains listed below, sequenced in a study of PD-1 blockade in classical Hodgkin lymphoma. Each and every patient relapsed after autologous stem cell transplantation, and patients got differing brentuximab vedotin exposure. Produced via immunoSEQ multiplex PCR; TCRdb's table is partial and in-frame only. Among fewer than 55,000 clones listed, 88% were seen once. Sequencing was performed on peripheral blood mononuclear cells (PBMCs), taken at baseline. The receptor set was obtained from a human donor with classical Hodgkin lymphoma.

The chain recombines TRBV6-4 with TRBJ2-1; D may be TRBD1 (6 bases). Germline loops: CDR1 MRHNA, CDR2 SNTAGT. The CDR3 runs 14 residues. Trimming shortened V by 0 bases and J by 4 bases, and 7 bases separated the two germline ends. In nucleotides, the CDR3 is TGTGCCAGCAGTGACTCAGGGGGATACAATGAGCAGTTCTTC. Translation: CASSDSGGYNEQFF.

V gene TRBV11-2 combines with J gene TRBJ2-7; TRBD2 might be the D (5 bases). CDR1 and CDR2 (germline): SGHAT, FQNNGV. Trimming took off 5 bases at V and 2 bases at J, with 13 bases between the two ends. The CDR3 spans 14 residues. This CDR3 is CASSKRLATYEQYF. The CDR3 DNA reads TGTGCCAGCAGCAAACGGCTAGCTACCTACGAGCAGTACTTC.

The chain combines TRBV6-1 with TRBJ1-5; 8 nucleotides match TRBD1. This CDR3 contains 15 residues. Germline lookup yields CDR1 MNHNS and CDR2 SASEGT. Trimming removed 3 bases from V and 9 bases from J; junction bases left unmatched: 10. The CDR3 is CASSDKRTGFLPQHF. The DNA of the CDR3 is TGTGCCAGCAGTGATAAGAGGACAGGGTTTTTGCCCCAGCATTTT.

The V and J genes are TRBV7-2 and TRBJ2-7; D is uncertain. Trimming removed 3 bases from V and 0 bases from J, with 12 bases in between. The CDR3 length is 15 residues. Germline V lookup: CDR1 SGHTA, CDR2 FQGNSA. CDR3 in amino acids: CASSFLPIYSYEQYF. CDR3 nucleotides: TGTGCCAGCAGCTTTCTTCCTATATACTCCTACGAGCAGTACTTC.

The CDR3 nucleotides read TGTGCCAGCAGCCCAACGGCCAGACTTGAAGCTTTCTTT. The encoded protein is CASSPTARLEAFF. The chain uses TRBV5-5 and TRBJ1-1, with D unresolved. CDR1 and CDR2 from the germline V gene are SGHKS and YYEKEE (reference sequence). The V end lost 4 bases, the J end lost 7 bases, and 14 bases lay between the germline ends. The CDR3 covers 13 residues.

The chain uses TRBV13 and TRBJ2-5, with no clear D. V lost 5 bases and J lost 4, with 17 bases in between. Germline CDR1 reads PRHDT; CDR2 reads FYEKMQ (reference sequence). The CDR3 covers 15 residues. The CDR3 here is CASSGRHELSETQYF. CDR3 nucleotide sequence: TGTGCCAGCAGCGGCAGACACGAGTTATCAGAGACCCAGTACTTC.

The rearrangement uses TRBV7-2 and TRBJ2-3; unclear D gene. CDR1 and CDR2 from the germline V gene are SGHTA and FQGNSA. The CDR3 runs to 13 residues. The V gene lost 1 base and the J gene lost 4 bases, with 6 bases spanning the gap. In nucleotides, the CDR3 is TGTGCCAGCAGCTTAGTTGTTGCAGATACGCAGTATTTT. Encoded protein: CASSLVVADTQYF.

The chain carries TRBV9 and TRBJ1-3, with D perhaps matching TRBD1 (6 bases). The CDR3 covers 16 residues. The germline gives CDR1 SGDLS, CDR2 YYNGEE. Deletions cut 3 bases from V and 3 bases from J, with 16 bases between. Here the CDR3 reads CASSAHPTGDGNTIYF. The CDR3 coding sequence is TGTGCCAGCAGCGCGCACCCGACAGGAGATGGAAACACCATATATTTT.

The chain joins TRBV4-3 to TRBJ2-5; D is unclear. The CDR3 runs 14 residues. CDR1 is LGHNA, CDR2 YSLEER, per germline. The germline V and J ends were trimmed by 0 bases and 4 bases, with 9 bases remaining between them. The CDR3, as DNA: TGCGCCAGCAGCCAAGATCCCAGCTCAGAGACCCAGTACTTC. Translating gives CASSQDPSSETQYF.

A few counts support this clone. The chain has TRBV2 and TRBJ2-5, with 12 bases that match TRBD1. Germline loops: CDR1 SNHLY, CDR2 FYNNEI. V gave up 8 bases and J gave up 2 bases; unmatched junction bases: 6. This CDR3 region has 15 residues. DNA for the CDR3: TGTGCCAGCGAGGGACAGGGGGCACCTCAAGAGACCCAGTACTTC. Amino acids: CASEGQGAPQETQYF. The full variable domain, its missing parts supplied by reference TRBV2 and TRBJ2-5, is EPEVTQTPSHQVTQMGQEVILRCVPISNHLYFYWYRQILGQKVEFLVSFYNNEISEKSEIFDDQFSVERPDGSNFTLKIRSTKLEDSAMYFCASEGQGAPQETQYFGPGTRLLVL.

The gene calls are TRBV18 and TRBJ2-1; D is uncertain. Germline lookup yields CDR1 KGHSH and CDR2 LQKENI. This CDR3 has 12 amino acids. V lost 4 bases and J lost 9, with 10 bases in between. The CDR3 region is CASSRSRVEQFF. In DNA, the CDR3 is TGTGCCAGCTCACGCTCCCGGGTTGAGCAGTTCTTC.

V and J are TRBV6-1 and TRBJ1-5; 9 bases match TRBD1. Germline V gives CDR1 MNHNS, CDR2 SASEGT. The length of the CDR3 is 17 residues. The V segment lost 4 bases and the J segment 6 bases; nucleotides outside the gene matches: 13. The CDR3 sequence is CASSVYQGQGGGQPQHF. As DNA, the CDR3 is TGTGCCAGCAGTGTCTACCAGGGACAGGGAGGTGGTCAGCCCCAGCATTTT.

The rearrangement links TRBV7-2 to TRBJ1-6; D remains unclear. This CDR3 contains 16 residues. CDR1 SGHTA and CDR2 FQGNSA come from the germline V gene. Trimming removed 5 bases at V and 3 bases at J, with 14 bases between. For the CDR3, the DNA is TGTGCCAGCAGCACTTACAGTATACTCTATAATTCACCCCTCCACTTT. It encodes CASSTYSILYNSPLHF.

The V gene is TRBV7-9, the J gene TRBJ1-2; 9 bases line up with TRBD1. Germline assignment: CDR1 SEHNR and CDR2 FQNEAQ (reference sequence). The trim removed 5 bases at V and 6 bases at J, leaving 7 bases unmatched. This CDR3 has 14 residues. The CDR3 DNA reads TGTGCCAGCAGCCCGGGACAGGGAGCAGATGGCTACACCTTC. Translation: CASSPGQGADGYTF.

The genes are TRBV19 and TRBJ1-6; 7 nucleotides match TRBD1. Germline CDR1 reads LNHDA; CDR2 reads SQIVND (reference sequence). V shed 4 bases, J shed 9 bases, and the junction held 12 bases outside the gene matches. The CDR3 extends over 16 amino acids. The CDR3 coding sequence is TGTGCCAGTAGTACTCGAATGACAGGGCCCGGTTCACCCCTCCACTTT. It is translated as CASSTRMTGPGSPLHF.